In its sample, the clone carrying this T cell receptor (beta chain) was seen many times. No antigen is known for it. The study defined stable Graves' hyperthyroidism as no ophthalmopathy progression within 18 months. Uncontrolled infections, other autoimmune diseases, pregnancy or lactation led to exclusion of patients. PBMCs were sourced from about 10 ml fresh peripheral blood. The record originates from a study of T cells in Graves' hyperthyroidism and ophthalmopathy. Study-wide results and caveats: Most thyroid clonotypes expanded above 0.001 appeared in blood too.

Amplification of TCR beta CDR3 regions used RNA as the template. The HTBI primer set was used in a first-round RT-PCR of the TCR CDR3. TCRdb re-analysed the multiplex PCR reads in MiXCR, keeping a single row per CDR3 protein. The data hold about 690,000 distinct CDR3 sequences, with around 15% observed a single time. The J segment lost 2 bases and the V segment lost 6 bases, leaving 13 bases of the junction unmatched. Germline values: CDR1 SEHNR, CDR2 FQNEAQ (reference sequence). This CDR3 has 17 amino acids. The rearrangement links TRBV7-9 to TRBJ1-2, with 9 bases that match TRBD1. The sequence was obtained from a man between 45 and 60 years old with Graves' hyperthyroidism. The sample comprised blood. The CDR3 loop is CASSLTGTGKNNYGYTF. The CDR3 nucleotides read TGTGCCAGCAGTTTAACAGGGACAGGGAAGAACAACTATGGCTACACCTTC.